The 2 T cell receptor beta chains below all came from one sample that was sequenced in a study of CD8 T cells in Susac syndrome. RNA totalling about 0.5 to 1 ug underwent reverse transcription with random hexamers. MiXCR was run by TCRdb on the immunoSEQ multiplex PCR reads, yielding one entry per CDR3 protein. The sample carries about 300,000 distinct CDR3 sequences, around 91% recorded once. The sequenced material came from CD8+ T cells from PBMCs. These receptors originate from a human donor with multiple sclerosis.

The V call is TRBV28, the J call TRBJ1-6; the D is unclear. Germline CDR1 reads MDHEN; CDR2 reads SYDVKM. This CDR3 is 16 amino acids long. With 5 bases removed from V and 4 bases from J, the gap between germline ends came to 15 bases. The CDR3: CASSTWEATYNSPLHF. The CDR3 DNA reads as TGTGCCAGCAGTACCTGGGAGGCGACGTATAATTCACCCCTCCACTTT.

J is TRBJ1-6 and V is TRBV18, with D unresolved. V lost 3 bases to trimming and J lost 0 bases, with 15 bases between them. The CDR3 extends over 18 amino acids. Germline V lookup: CDR1 KGHSH, CDR2 LQKENI. The CDR3, as DNA: TGTGCCAGCTCACCGGTTGGGGAGGCGAGCTCCTATAATTCACCCCTCCACTTT. Translation: CASSPVGEASSYNSPLHF.